This T cell receptor (beta chain) was recovered during a study of PD-1 blockade in classical Hodgkin lymphoma (dated by TCRdb to the early 2020s). About the study as a whole: Nivolumab dosing was 3 mg/kg intravenously every 2 weeks, continuing until either disease progression or unacceptable toxicity. A peripheral blood immune signature of response to PD-1 blockade in classical Hodgkin lymphoma was defined using TCR beta sequencing and CyTOF.

From the cysteine up to the phenylalanine, the CDR3 has a length of 14 residues. Left in the record is the CDR3 DNA by itself, 42 bases read in frame from the first base. CDR1 is given as SNHLY and CDR2 as FYNNEI, both from the germline V gene. V is shortened by 2 bases, J by 0 bases, and the region joining them spans 7 bases. Read against the paper, the sample's time point label means: cycle 1 day 1 (C1D1), immediately before nivolumab initiation. Every trial patient had relapsed after autologous stem cell transplantation, and cohorts A, B and C differed in prior brentuximab vedotin exposure. The trial cohort comprised fewer than 65 patients with relapsed/refractory classical Hodgkin lymphoma whose best overall responses were complete response, partial response or progressive disease. Trial patients were treated with single-agent nivolumab in the multi-cohort phase II CheckMate 205 trial. Best overall response was determined by an independent review committee according to the 2007 International Working Group response criteria. PBMCs from the trial were collected at three points: immediately before nivolumab initiation (C1D1), and during therapy at cycle 2 day 1 and cycle 4 day 1. Peripheral blood was collected in 8 mL Vacutainer Cell Preparation Tubes, from which PBMCs were isolated by centrifugation and then cryopreserved.

On this clone: Its antigen remains unidentified. Qualities for individual bases were not recorded, and no much larger clone is one base off.

The Qiagen DNeasy kit was used to extract genomic DNA from unsorted PBMCs and from the negatively selected CD4+ and CD8+ fractions. TCR beta CDR3 regions were subjected to amplification by immunoSEQ multiplex PCR with primers that anneal to V and J segments. A synthetic immune receptor repertoire was used to minimize amplification bias, and any residual bias was removed computationally once sequencing was done. Per the authors' processing: Custom Python scripts were used to quantify repertoire diversity as the Shannon entropy index. Unsorted, CD4+ and CD8+ repertoires were examined separately, except in combined analyses, for which CD4+ and CD8+ sequences were merged in silico. Clonal expansion was defined as at least a 2-fold frequency increase after treatment relative to C1D1, with a pseudocount of 0.5 for undetected baseline clones. Singleton clones were defined as clones with 0 or 1 copy at C1D1, and non-singleton clones were defined as clones with 2 or more copies. By matching protein sequences in sorted samples from the same patient, clones expanded in unsorted samples were annotated as CD4+, CD8+ or unknown. Wilcoxon tests on paired samples were used to test diversity changes from C1D1 to C4D1. Drawn from immuneACCESS, this table holds only the in-frame rearrangements with V and J called that TCRdb kept. Clones are partly lost; checked studies trace under half to an unresolved V gene and leave the rest unexplained. D and trimming were read from the DNA, whereas the V and J calls and clone size are those reported in that table. This sample is represented by about 21,000 clones; about 68% of them were singletons. About 21% of the sample is held by the ten biggest clonotypes.

Results and caveats for the whole study, not just this receptor: CD4+ but not CD8+ TCR diversity rose significantly by C4D1 (p=0.0027 vs p=0.16), most apparent in complete responders (p=0.02). The study was limited to a single clinical trial cohort, and causes of repertoire differences, possibly disease activity or prior therapy, remained undefined. Newly diagnosed patients were reported to have lower baseline TCR diversity than healthy donors, and relapsed/refractory patients were reported to have lower baseline TCR diversity still. Trial patients with a complete response had baseline diversity similar to that of newly diagnosed patients, while partial responders and progressors had significantly lower diversity. Diversity was lower in patients who began nivolumab less than 1 year after ASCT, so these patients were left out of later analyses to avoid confounding by immune reconstitution.

The rearrangement joined TRBV2 to TRBJ2-5; the D segment could be TRBD1, given 6 matching bases. The sample in question was peripheral blood mononuclear cells (PBMCs), obtained at baseline. The TCR originated in a human donor with classical Hodgkin lymphoma. The CDR3 region: CASSEYRDQETQYF. The DNA sequence follows: TGTGCCAGCAGTGAATACAGGGACCAAGAGACCCAGTACTTC.